Described below is a single T cell receptor (beta chain) sequence and its context. The data derive from a study of blood T cell repertoires in COVID-19. Methods used by the authors: Reference gene primer amplification in the assay estimated nucleated cell counts. Sequencing was performed with immunoSEQ multiplex PCR; in TCRdb, only in-frame clones are kept and a portion is missing. V, J and clone size reflect that table, while D and trimming were determined from the DNA. The data contain around 250,000 clones, about 87% of them singletons. This CDR3 region has 11 residues. V was pared by 3 bases and J by 7 bases, with 9 bases between. Germline loops: CDR1 DFQATT, CDR2 SNEGSKA (reference sequence).

The sequence was collected from a woman in her fifties or sixties who had recovered from COVID-19. The source material was PBMCs or T cells enriched from blood (not recorded which). The gene calls are TRBV20-1 and TRBJ1-2; weak D call: TRBD1 (5 bases). DNA for the CDR3: TGCAGTGCTAGGGACAATTCTGGCTACACCTTC. The encoded protein is CSARDNSGYTF.